The 25 T cell receptor beta chains reported below all come from one sample, sequenced in a study of shared clonotypes between healthy human individuals. The method was immunoSEQ multiplex PCR; TCRdb's version includes in-frame clones alone and lacks a portion of them. The sample holds approximately 710,000 clones, 80% to 95% seen once. The sequencing sample was made of memory CD8+ T cells from PBMCs. Documented subset: CD45RO+ cells pooled with CCR7-negative TemRA cells. Every receptor here comes from a young man in good health. Some clones in this sample may be carry-over from other donors' samples.

A remark on this clone: This clone may be a read error of a much larger clone one base away. V is TRBV6-1 and J is TRBJ2-2; D call uncertain. Germline V lookup: CDR1 MNHNS, CDR2 SASEGT. V lost 4 bases and J 2 bases, leaving 2 bases between the germline ends. The CDR3 spans 12 residues. The CDR3 sequence: CASSVNTGELFF. The CDR3 DNA reads TGTGCCAGCAGTGTTAACACCGGGGAGCTGTTTTTT.

As DNA, the CDR3 is TGTGCCAGCAGTACAGGGCGGACCGGGGAGCTGTTTTTT. Translated: CASSTGRTGELFF. The chain combines TRBV25-1 with TRBJ2-2; D is perhaps TRBD1 (6 bases). V was pared by 5 bases and J by 5 bases, with 9 bases between. This CDR3 region has 13 residues. Germline V lookup: CDR1 MGHDK, CDR2 SYGVNS.

The V and J genes are TRBV19 and TRBJ2-3; D might be TRBD2 (6 bases). Germline V gene lookup returns CDR1 LNHDA and CDR2 SQIVND (reference sequence). Deletions cut 3 bases from V and 5 bases from J, with 18 bases between. The CDR3 has 16 amino acids. The CDR3 region is CASSIIWREAGDTQYF. In DNA form, the CDR3 reads TGTGCCAGTAGTATCATCTGGAGGGAAGCTGGAGATACGCAGTATTTT.

The J gene is TRBJ1-2, the V gene TRBV7-9; D is possibly TRBD1 (6 bases). Trimming shortened V by 2 bases and J by 8 bases, and 12 bases separated the two germline ends. The CDR3 is 13 amino acids. CDR1 is SEHNR and CDR2 is FQNEAQ in the germline V gene (reference sequence). The DNA of the CDR3 is TGTGCCAGCAGCTTACCGAGACAGGACGGCTACACCTTC. This codes for CASSLPRQDGYTF.

V is TRBV4-3 and J is TRBJ2-2; possibly TRBD2 for D (6 bases). The V gene lost 2 bases and the J gene lost 0 bases, with 13 bases spanning the gap. CDR1 LGHNA and CDR2 YSLEER come from the germline V gene. This CDR3 has 17 residues. The CDR3 sequence is CASSQRGSGTNTGELFF. In DNA form, the CDR3 reads TGCGCCAGCAGCCAACGGGGTAGCGGAACGAACACCGGGGAGCTGTTTTTT.

This clone was seen only once. The rearrangement joins TRBV5-1 to TRBJ2-3, with a weak D call TRBD2 (7 bases). The CDR3 has 15 amino acids. Trimming left V 0 bases short and J 5 bases short, with 13 bases between. The germline V gene has CDR1 SGHRS and CDR2 YFSETQ. The CDR3 is CASSLEGRGRDTQYF. The CDR3 DNA reads as TGCGCCAGCAGCTTGGAAGGGAGGGGGAGAGATACGCAGTATTTT.

The chain employs TRBV6-6 and TRBJ1-1; D is undetermined. CDR3 length: 14 amino acids. V was clipped by 0 bases and J by 5 bases, with 10 bases between them. Germline V lookup: CDR1 MNHNY, CDR2 SVGAGI (reference sequence). The CDR3 sequence: CASSYSTRVTEAFF. The CDR3 nucleotides are TGTGCCAGCAGTTACTCGACAAGGGTGACTGAAGCTTTCTTT.

The chain's CDR3 is CASSLGQGATEAFF. The DNA of the CDR3 is TGCGCCAGCAGCTTGGGACAGGGGGCCACTGAAGCTTTCTTT. The chain carries TRBV5-1 and TRBJ1-1; 10 bases are a match to TRBD1. Per germline, CDR1 SGHRS and CDR2 YFSETQ. V was pared by 0 bases and J by 4 bases, with 0 bases of the junction left unmatched. CDR3 length: 14 amino acids.

This chain joins TRBV10-3 and TRBJ2-7; a possible D gene is TRBD1 (5 bases). V lost 0 bases and J lost 0, with 9 bases in between. CDR1 and CDR2 (germline): ENHRY, SYGVKD. CDR3 length equals 15 residues. CDR3 region: CAISESVRVSYEQYF. As DNA, the CDR3 is TGTGCCATCAGTGAGTCTGTCAGGGTCTCCTACGAGCAGTACTTC.

The V and J genes are TRBV11-1 and TRBJ1-2; tentative D call: TRBD1 (6 bases). Germline lookup yields CDR1 SGHAT and CDR2 FQDESV (reference sequence). The CDR3 runs to 14 residues. V was clipped by 5 bases and J by 4 bases, with 14 bases between them. The CDR3 region has the DNA TGTGCCAGCAGCGCACGACTGGGGGCCTATGGCTACACCTTC. This gives the protein CASSARLGAYGYTF.

V gene TRBV10-3 combines with J gene TRBJ2-7, with TRBD1 matching over 7 bases. The trim removed 5 bases at V and 5 bases at J, leaving 3 bases unmatched. This CDR3 is 12 amino acids long. CDR1 and CDR2 from the germline V gene are ENHRY and SYGVKD. The CDR3 region is CAISSDRDEQYF. The CDR3 coding sequence is TGTGCCATCAGTTCAGACAGGGACGAGCAGTACTTC.

On this clone: This sample includes further DNA sequences coding for the same CDR3. The chain combines TRBV7-3 with TRBJ2-2; D possibly uses TRBD1 or TRBD2 (5 bases each). Trimming shortened V by 6 bases and J by 4 bases, and 18 bases separated the two germline ends. The germline V gene has CDR1 SGHTA and CDR2 FQGTGA. This CDR3 is built from 16 residues. The CDR3 bases are TGTGCCAGCAGTCCTGGAACAGGAGGAATCACCGGGGAGCTGTTTTTT. Translated, it gives CASSPGTGGITGELFF. The full variable domain, in which reference TRBV7-3 and TRBJ2-2 provide the parts outside the CDR3, is GAGVSQTPSNKVTEKGKYVELRCDPISGHTALYWYRQSLGQGPEFLIYFQGTGAADDSGLPNDRFFAVRPEGSVSTLKIQRTERGDSAVYLCASSPGTGGITGELFFGEGSRLTVL.

The chain joins TRBV28 to TRBJ2-7, with D possibly TRBD2 on 6 matching bases. The germline gives CDR1 MDHEN, CDR2 SYDVKM. There are 11 residues in the CDR3. The CDR3 is CDPWTGAGKYF. The DNA for the CDR3 is TGTGATCCGTGGACCGGGGCGGGAAAGTACTTC.

This clone was seen a handful of times. Other DNA sequences in the sample encode the same CDR3. The chain carries TRBV30 and TRBJ1-5; 7 nucleotides line up with TRBD1. Germline-derived CDR1 and CDR2 are GTSNPN and SVGIG (reference sequence). Trimming cost V 0 bases and J 4 bases; bases outside gene matches: 0. The CDR3 consists of 13 residues. CDR3 nucleotides: TGTGCCTGGAGTGTACAGGGGAATCAGCCCCAGCATTTT. It encodes CAWSVQGNQPQHF. Drawing the rest from reference TRBV30 and TRBJ1-5, the complete variable domain is SQTIHQWPATLVQPVGSPLSLECTVEGTSNPNLYWYRQAAGRGLQLLFYSVGIGQISSEVPQNLSASRPQDRQFILSSKKLLLSDSGFYLCAWSVQGNQPQHFGDGTRLSIL.

This chain joins TRBV7-8 and TRBJ2-1; no reliable D call. V lost 5 bases to trimming and J lost 6 bases, with 11 bases between them. Germline CDR1 reads SGHVS; CDR2 reads FQNEAQ. The CDR3 spans 13 residues. This CDR3 reads CASSPPLINEQFF. Written as DNA, the CDR3 is TGTGCCAGCAGCCCCCCTTTAATCAATGAGCAGTTCTTC.

The chain's CDR3 is CASSETANQETQYF. The CDR3 DNA sequence: TGTGCCAGCAGCGAGACAGCAAACCAAGAGACCCAGTACTTC. V and J are TRBV7-8 and TRBJ2-5; D is possibly TRBD1 (5 bases). The ends were cut back, 5 bases at V and 0 bases at J, with 10 bases in the middle. The CDR3 is 14 amino acids. Germline CDR1 is SGHVS and CDR2 is FQNEAQ.

The chain recombines TRBV28 with TRBJ2-5; D not resolved. This CDR3 is 15 amino acids long. V lost 4 bases and J 2 bases, leaving 14 bases between the germline ends. Germline CDR1 is MDHEN and CDR2 is SYDVKM. CDR3 amino acids: CASSSRTRPQETQYF. The CDR3 DNA reads TGTGCCAGCAGTTCCCGGACCCGACCGCAAGAGACCCAGTACTTC.

This sequence joins TRBV28 and TRBJ2-3; 8 nucleotides line up with TRBD1. After removal of 2 bases from V and 2 bases from J, the junction contained 3 bases not matched to a gene. CDR1 and CDR2 (germline): MDHEN, SYDVKM. The CDR3 has 15 amino acids. The CDR3 is CASSLLGQVTDTQYF. CDR3 in DNA: TGTGCCAGCAGTTTACTGGGACAGGTCACAGATACGCAGTATTTT.

In regard to this clone: It differs at one base from a far larger clone, so likely a read error. The rearrangement joins TRBV5-6 to TRBJ1-2, with D hard to call. Germline lookup yields CDR1 SGHDT and CDR2 YYEEEE. The CDR3 runs 13 residues. V was pared by 0 bases and J by 4 bases, with 7 bases between. The CDR3 region is CASSLEQTYGYTF. The CDR3 DNA follows: TGTGCCAGCAGCTTGGAACAGACCTATGGCTACACCTTC.

V is TRBV13 and J is TRBJ1-1, with D possibly being TRBD1 (6 bases). The CDR3 runs 14 residues. The ends were cut back, 0 bases at V and 4 bases at J, with 9 bases in the middle. CDR1 is PRHDT and CDR2 is FYEKMQ in the germline V gene (reference sequence). The CDR3 loop reads CASSLGRGPTEAFF. The CDR3 DNA follows: TGTGCCAGCAGCTTAGGCAGGGGACCCACTGAAGCTTTCTTT.

This sequence joins TRBV27 and TRBJ1-2; D uncertain. Germline values: CDR1 MNHEY, CDR2 SMNVEV (reference sequence). The CDR3 is made up of 16 amino acids. Trimming took 2 bases from V and 2 from J, leaving 15 bases between them. The CDR3 loop reads CASSLSFGETNYGYTF. The CDR3 DNA sequence: TGTGCCAGCAGTTTAAGCTTCGGGGAAACCAACTATGGCTACACCTTC.

This clone is a singleton in its sample. The rearrangement links TRBV6-6 to TRBJ2-1; D is undetermined. CDR3 length equals 14 residues. V shed 4 bases and J shed 0 bases, with 7 bases lying between them. Germline V CDR1 and CDR2: MNHNY, SVGAGI (reference sequence). The CDR3 DNA is TGTGCCAGCAGTTCAGACTTCTCCTACAATGAGCAGTTCTTC. This sequence encodes CASSSDFSYNEQFF.

The chain recombines TRBV4-2 with TRBJ1-2; D is possibly TRBD1 (5 bases). Trimming stripped 4 bases from V and 10 bases from J, with 10 bases between. Germline lookup yields CDR1 LGHNA and CDR2 YNFKEQ. This CDR3 is built from 11 residues. CDR3 in amino acids: CASSPGHFYTF. The CDR3 bases are TGTGCCAGCAGCCCAGGACACTTCTACACCTTC.

The rearrangement uses TRBV27 and TRBJ2-5; D is unresolved. Germline V gene lookup returns CDR1 MNHEY and CDR2 SMNVEV (reference sequence). The V and J ends lost 4 bases and 5 bases respectively, with 20 bases between them. The CDR3 sequence is 16 residues long. CDR3 DNA: TGTGCCAGCAGTTCTTCCAGGACCGCTGGTTGGGAGACCCAGTACTTC. It codes for CASSSSRTAGWETQYF.

This sequence joins TRBV7-3 and TRBJ2-7; D ambiguous. The V and J ends lost 5 bases and 1 base respectively, with 9 bases between them. There are 13 residues in the CDR3. Germline loops: CDR1 SGHTA, CDR2 FQGTGA. The CDR3 spells CASSLGWSYEQYF. The CDR3 coding sequence is TGTGCCAGCAGCCTAGGTTGGTCCTACGAGCAGTACTTC.